Each of the 11 T cell receptor beta chains below was sequenced from the same sample in a study of T-cell reconstitution after alpha-beta-depleted transplantation in children. Molecular barcoding with unique molecular identifiers was used for the TCRbeta library. One entry per CDR3 protein results from TCRdb running MiXCR on the PCR reads. Of about 340,000 distinct CDR3 sequences in the sample, 9% to 12% were seen once. The sequences come from PBMCs from the stem cell graft donor, collected from the stem cell graft. These receptors were collected from a human donor who donated a stem cell graft to a child with acute lymphoblastic leukemia.

V and J are TRBV7-2 and TRBJ2-5, with D tentatively TRBD1 or TRBD2 (7 bases each). Germline V CDR1 and CDR2: SGHTA, FQGNSA. The length of the CDR3 is 15 residues. V gave up 6 bases and J gave up 1 base, with 15 bases separating them. Written as DNA, the CDR3 is TGTGCCAGCAGTCCAGGGGGGGGTGGCCAAGAGACCCAGTACTTC. Translating gives CASSPGGGGQETQYF.

The V call is TRBV7-6, the J call TRBJ1-1, with a possible D match to TRBD1 (6 bases). V lost 5 bases and J 3 bases, leaving 10 bases between the germline ends. This CDR3 region has 13 residues. Germline V lookup: CDR1 SGHVS, CDR2 FNYEAQ. The CDR3 DNA reads TGTGCCAGCAGCACGAACAGGGACACTGAAGCTTTCTTT. It encodes CASSTNRDTEAFF. The whole variable domain, filled in from reference TRBV7-6 and TRBJ1-1, reads GAGVSQSPRYKVTKRGQDVALRCDPISGHVSLYWYRQALGQGPEFLTYFNYEAQQDKSGLPNDRFSAERPEGSISTLTIQRTEQRDSAMYRCASSTNRDTEAFFGQGTRLTVV.

This clonotype was recorded many times. The V gene is TRBV5-1, the J gene TRBJ1-1; D is perhaps TRBD1 (5 bases). This CDR3 spans 14 amino acids. CDR1 is SGHRS, CDR2 YFSETQ, per germline. The V end lost 4 bases, the J end lost 1 base, and 11 bases lay between the germline ends. The CDR3 region is CASSTGTGNTEAFF. The CDR3 DNA sequence: TGCGCCAGCAGCACCGGGACGGGGAACACTGAAGCTTTCTTT.

This clonotype has at least ten counts. CDR3 DNA: TGTGCCAGCAGCTCGCACTTCTCTGGGGCCAACGTCCTGACTTTC. It encodes CASSSHFSGANVLTF. V usage is TRBV7-9 and J usage is TRBJ2-6; D is unresolved. V gave up 4 bases and J gave up 0 bases, with 7 bases separating them. The CDR3 length is 15 residues. Germline V CDR1 and CDR2: SEHNR, FQNEAQ (reference sequence).

The chain recombines TRBV19 with TRBJ2-2, with 7 nucleotides matching TRBD2. This CDR3 has 15 amino acids. After removal of 5 bases from V and 1 base from J, the junction contained 4 bases not matched to a gene. Per the germline V gene, CDR1 is LNHDA and CDR2 is SQIVND (reference sequence). CDR3 bases: TGTGCCAGTAGTCTAGCGGTTATGAACACCGGGGAGCTGTTTTTT. Amino acids: CASSLAVMNTGELFF.

This chain links TRBV3-1 with TRBJ2-3, with 12 nucleotides matching TRBD2. The J segment lost 6 bases and the V segment lost 5 bases, leaving 9 bases of the junction unmatched. This CDR3 spans 16 amino acids. Germline V lookup: CDR1 LGHDT, CDR2 YNNKEL (reference sequence). The CDR3 here is CASSTPGLAGIDTQYF. The CDR3 DNA follows: TGTGCCAGCAGCACTCCCGGACTAGCGGGAATTGATACGCAGTATTTT.

This clonotype was seen a handful of times. This chain connects TRBV7-9 to TRBJ2-2; TRBD2 is a possible D gene (5 bases). Deletions cut 5 bases from V and 0 bases from J, with 13 bases between. Germline loops: CDR1 SEHNR, CDR2 FQNEAQ (reference sequence). This CDR3 is built from 16 residues. As DNA, the CDR3 is TGTGCCAGCAGCCAAAGAGGGCTCGCGAACACCGGGGAGCTGTTTTTT. Its protein is CASSQRGLANTGELFF.

V is TRBV20-1 and J is TRBJ1-1; no reliable D call. CDR1 DFQATT and CDR2 SNEGSKA come from the germline V gene (reference sequence). V lost 0 bases and J lost 10, with 15 bases in between. The CDR3 sequence is 13 residues long. Here the CDR3 DNA reads TGCAGTGCTAGAGATCTTGGCGGGGTGGGAGCTTTCTTT. It encodes CSARDLGGVGAFF.

The chain joins TRBV5-1 to TRBJ1-2; weak D call: TRBD1 (5 bases). Germline V CDR1 and CDR2: SGHRS, YFSETQ. This CDR3 region has 14 residues. The ends were cut back, 0 bases at V and 8 bases at J, with 14 bases in the middle. For the CDR3, the DNA is TGCGCCAGCAGCTTGGTGGGGGAACTGGCGGGCTACACCTTC. This encodes CASSLVGELAGYTF.

J is TRBJ1-1 and V is TRBV18, with 8 bases aligning to TRBD1. Germline CDR1 reads KGHSH; CDR2 reads LQKENI. Losses at the gene ends were 6 bases for V and 14 bases for J; bases not matched to a gene: 8. The CDR3 covers 11 residues. The CDR3 nucleotides read TGTGCCAGCTCTCAGGGGGCTTCGCCGTTCTTT. Its protein is CASSQGASPFF.

The chain has TRBV7-2 and TRBJ2-7, with unresolved D. The CDR3 spans 12 residues. Looked up from germline, CDR1 is SGHTA and CDR2 is FQGNSA. Trimming pared 1 base from V and 12 bases from J, leaving 13 bases between. Here the CDR3 reads CASSLGLRRLYF. CDR3 in DNA: TGTGCCAGCAGCTTAGGGTTACGGCGGCTGTACTTC.